These T cell receptor beta chains were read from a single sample in a study of blood T cell repertoires in COVID-19. Profiled with immunoSEQ multiplex PCR; TCRdb holds only in-frame clones, not every one. Here the sample spans a few hundred thousand clones, over 75% being singletons. What was sequenced was PBMCs or T cells enriched from blood (not recorded which). All receptors come from a woman under 40 who had recovered from COVID-19. CDR3s include the opening cysteine and the closing phenylalanine or tryptophan. A D gene is named only where the DNA matches it firmly. The size field is filled for only some rows; it gives once, few, many or a size class.

CDR3: CASTSGGSLAKNIQYF
DNA: TGTGCCAGCACCTCTGGAGGGTCTCTAGCCAAAAACATTCAGTACTTC
V: TRBV28
D: -
length: 16
J: TRBJ2-4
size: -

CDR3: CSASLGSGGREQYF
DNA: TGCAGTGCTAGTCTAGGTAGCGGGGGTCGGGAGCAGTACTTC
V: TRBV20-1
D: TRBD2
length: 14
J: TRBJ2-7
size: -

CDR3: CASSFNQGAGYTF
DNA: TGTGCCAGCAGCTTTAATCAGGGGGCCGGCTACACCTTC
V: TRBV7-9
D: TRBD1
length: 13
J: TRBJ1-2
size: -

CDR3: CASSPSSGTYNEQFF
DNA: TGTGCCAGCAGTCCTTCTAGCGGAACCTACAATGAGCAGTTCTTC
V: TRBV7-9
D: TRBD2
length: 15
J: TRBJ2-1
size: -

CDR3: CASSYDRGGYTF
DNA: TGTGCCAGCAGTTATGACAGGGGAGGCTACACCTTC
V: TRBV6-5
D: TRBD1
length: 12
J: TRBJ1-2
size: once

CDR3: CATSTQGADGYTF
DNA: TGTGCCACCTCCACACAGGGGGCTGATGGCTACACCTTC
V: TRBV10-3
D: TRBD1
length: 13
J: TRBJ1-2
size: -

CDR3: CASRQNGGTGSFGYTF
DNA: TGCGCCAGCAGGCAGAATGGCGGGACAGGGTCGTTTGGCTACACCTTC
V: TRBV5-1
D: TRBD1
length: 16
J: TRBJ1-2
size: -

CDR3: CASRPPGRVRETQYF
DNA: TGTGCCAGCAGACCCCCCGGCAGGGTGCGGGAGACCCAGTACTTC
V: TRBV11-2
D: -
length: 15
J: TRBJ2-5
size: once

CDR3: CSAPERRSYTF
DNA: TGCAGTGCCCCGGAGAGGAGGAGCTACACCTTC
V: TRBV20-1
D: -
length: 11
J: TRBJ1-2
size: -

CDR3: CASSDPGTEPYEQYF
DNA: TGTGCCAGCAGTGACCCCGGGACTGAACCCTACGAGCAGTACTTC
V: TRBV25-1
D: -
length: 15
J: TRBJ2-7
size: -

CDR3: CASSFQGQGFYNEQFF
DNA: TGTGCCAGCAGCTTTCAGGGACAGGGGTTCTACAATGAGCAGTTCTTC
V: TRBV11-2
D: TRBD1
length: 16
J: TRBJ2-1
size: -

CDR3: CASSYRANGNTEAFF
DNA: TGTGCCAGCAGTTACCGAGCAAACGGGAACACTGAAGCTTTCTTT
V: TRBV6-5
D: -
length: 15
J: TRBJ1-1
size: few

CDR3: CSVLGFRDRSGYGYTF
DNA: TGCAGCGTTCTTGGGTTCCGGGACAGGTCTGGCTATGGCTACACCTTC
V: TRBV29-1
D: TRBD1
length: 16
J: TRBJ1-2
size: -

CDR3: CASSSWDREGYTF
DNA: TGTGCCAGCAGTTCTTGGGACAGGGAGGGCTACACCTTC
V: TRBV27
D: TRBD1
length: 13
J: TRBJ1-2
size: once

CDR3: CASSYSTGLGEGYTF
DNA: TGTGCCAGCAGTTACTCGACAGGCCTTGGAGAAGGCTACACCTTC
V: TRBV6-5
D: -
length: 15
J: TRBJ1-2
size: -

CDR3: CASSELGHEQYF
DNA: TGTGCCAGCAGTGAACTGGGCCACGAGCAGTACTTC
V: TRBV6-1
D: -
length: 12
J: TRBJ2-7
size: once

CDR3: CASSPTLNSPLHF
DNA: TGTGCCAGCAGCCCTACCCTAAATTCACCCCTCCACTTT
V: TRBV7-8
D: -
length: 13
J: TRBJ1-6
size: -

CDR3: CASGLVLTGPPYNEQFF
DNA: TGTGCTAGTGGTTTGGTACTGACAGGACCTCCCTACAATGAGCAGTTCTTC
V: TRBV12-5
D: -
length: 17
J: TRBJ2-1
size: -

CDR3: CASSQMGATGHNEQFF
DNA: TGTGCCAGCAGCCAAATGGGGGCGACAGGTCACAATGAGCAGTTCTTC
V: TRBV14
D: -
length: 16
J: TRBJ2-1
size: -

CDR3: CASSPRDRAGEKYNEQFF
DNA: TGTGCCAGCAGCCCCCGGGACAGAGCGGGAGAAAAGTACAATGAGCAGTTCTTC
V: TRBV7-9
D: -
length: 18
J: TRBJ2-1
size: few

CDR3: CASKRGMEGETQYF
DNA: TGTGCCAGTAAGAGAGGTATGGAGGGAGAGACCCAGTACTTC
V: TRBV27
D: -
length: 14
J: TRBJ2-5
size: -

CDR3: CASSPTPGELGTEAFF
DNA: TGTGCCAGCAGCCCCACGCCAGGGGAATTGGGCACTGAAGCTTTCTTT
V: TRBV5-5
D: -
length: 16
J: TRBJ1-1
size: -

CDR3: CASSLERGAAYEQYF
DNA: TGTGCCAGCAGCCTTGAGCGGGGGGCCGCGTACGAGCAGTACTTC
V: TRBV3-1/TRBV3-2
D: TRBD2
length: 15
J: TRBJ2-7
size: -